The 7 T cell receptor beta chains in this list originate from one sample, sequenced in a study of cytotoxic CD8 clonotypes in ibrutinib-treated CLL. Clones were read by immunoSEQ multiplex PCR, and TCRdb kept only the in-frame ones, dropping some. The sample has around 160,000 clones, 70% to 90% seen once. This sample comprised PBMCs, obtained at disease progression, from a patient treated with ibrutinib. All receptors come from a human donor with chronic lymphocytic leukemia.

J is TRBJ2-3 and V is TRBV6-5; 7 bases align to TRBD1. CDR3 length equals 15 residues. The germline gives CDR1 MNHEY, CDR2 SVGAGI. V lost 6 bases, J lost 7 bases, and 13 bases stayed unmatched. CDR3 DNA sequence: TGTGCCAGCAGCCCCGGGACAGCGCCCAGGTATACGCAGTATTTT. Translation gives CASSPGTAPRYTQYF.

The genes are TRBV7-2 and TRBJ1-2; 8 bases are shared with TRBD1. The V and J ends lost 3 bases and 3 bases, in that order; junction bases with no gene match: 9. Germline loops: CDR1 SGHTA, CDR2 FQGNSA. The CDR3 extends over 16 amino acids. DNA of the CDR3: TGTGCCAGCAGCTTGTACCGGACAGGGTGGGACTATGGCTACACCTTC. Its protein is CASSLYRTGWDYGYTF. Filled out from reference TRBV7-2 and TRBJ1-2, the complete variable domain reads GAGVSQSPSNKVTEKGKDVELRCDPISGHTALYWYRQSLGQGLEFLIYFQGNSAPDKSGLPSDRFSAERTGGSVSTLTIQRTQQEDSAVYLCASSLYRTGWDYGYTFGSGTRLTVV.

The J gene is TRBJ2-1, the V gene TRBV9; 8 bases line up with TRBD1. The ends lost 2 bases at V and 5 bases at J; junction bases unmatched: 6. CDR1 and CDR2 (germline): SGDLS, YYNGEE. The CDR3 extends over 15 amino acids. This CDR3 is CASSVLAQGDNEQFF. In DNA, the CDR3 is TGTGCCAGCAGCGTCCTTGCACAGGGGGACAATGAGCAGTTCTTC.

The V gene is TRBV7-2, the J gene TRBJ2-7, with 7 bases lining up with TRBD2. The length of the CDR3 is 16 residues. Trimming took 1 base from V and 4 from J; bases not matched to a gene: 10. Germline-derived CDR1 and CDR2 are SGHTA and FQGNSA. The chain's CDR3 is CASSLDLGGTWYEQYF. CDR3 bases: TGTGCCAGCAGCTTAGATCTGGGGGGGACCTGGTACGAGCAGTACTTC.

J is TRBJ2-1 and V is TRBV7-2; 10 nucleotides align to TRBD2. With V trimmed by 3 bases and J by 4 bases, 3 bases remained unmatched. Per germline, CDR1 SGHTA and CDR2 FQGNSA. CDR3 length equals 15 residues. The CDR3 nucleotides are TGTGCCAGCAGCTTTGAGGGACTAGCGTACAATGAGCAGTTCTTC. Translated, it gives CASSFEGLAYNEQFF.

The J gene is TRBJ1-1, the V gene TRBV7-8; 8 nucleotides match TRBD1. Germline V gives CDR1 SGHVS, CDR2 FQNEAQ. The J segment lost 7 bases and the V segment lost 2 bases, leaving 9 bases of the junction unmatched. The CDR3 is 15 residues long. CDR3 region: CASSLSAGGLGEAFF. The CDR3 coding sequence is TGTGCCAGCAGCTTATCAGCAGGGGGCCTGGGTGAAGCTTTCTTT.

The chain uses TRBV5-8 and TRBJ1-1; 10 positions agree with TRBD1. This CDR3 has 16 residues. Germline loops: CDR1 SGHTS, CDR2 YDEGEE. The trim removed 4 bases at V and 0 bases at J, leaving 6 bases unmatched. The CDR3, as DNA: TGTGCCAGCAGCCGTGGGACAGGGGCGATGAACACTGAAGCTTTCTTT. Translating it yields CASSRGTGAMNTEAFF.